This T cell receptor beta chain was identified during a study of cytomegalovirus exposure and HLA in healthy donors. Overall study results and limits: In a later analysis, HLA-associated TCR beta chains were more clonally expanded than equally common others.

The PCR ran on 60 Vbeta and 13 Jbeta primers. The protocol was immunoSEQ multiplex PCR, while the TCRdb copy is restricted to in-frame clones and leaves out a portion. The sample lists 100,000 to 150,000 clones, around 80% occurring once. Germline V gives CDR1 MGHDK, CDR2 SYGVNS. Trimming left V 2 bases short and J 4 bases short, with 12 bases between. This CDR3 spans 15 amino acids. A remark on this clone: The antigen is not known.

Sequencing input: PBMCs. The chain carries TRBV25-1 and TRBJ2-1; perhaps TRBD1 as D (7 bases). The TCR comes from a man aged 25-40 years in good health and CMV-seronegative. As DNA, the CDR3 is TGTGCCAGCAGTGAACGTGCAGGGGGGTACAATGAGCAGTTCTTC. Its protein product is CASSERAGGYNEQFF.